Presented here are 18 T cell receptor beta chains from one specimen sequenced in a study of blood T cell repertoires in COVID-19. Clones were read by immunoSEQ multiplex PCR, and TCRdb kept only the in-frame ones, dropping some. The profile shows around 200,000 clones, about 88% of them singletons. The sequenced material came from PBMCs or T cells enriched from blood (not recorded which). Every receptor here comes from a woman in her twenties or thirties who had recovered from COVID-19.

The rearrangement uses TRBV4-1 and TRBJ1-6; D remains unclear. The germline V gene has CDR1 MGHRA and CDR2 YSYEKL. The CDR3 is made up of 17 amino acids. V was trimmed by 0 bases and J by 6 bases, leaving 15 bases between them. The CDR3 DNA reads TGCGCCAGCAGCCAAGAGCCTGCCGGGTCGGGTAATTCACCCCTCCACTTT. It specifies CASSQEPAGSGNSPLHF.

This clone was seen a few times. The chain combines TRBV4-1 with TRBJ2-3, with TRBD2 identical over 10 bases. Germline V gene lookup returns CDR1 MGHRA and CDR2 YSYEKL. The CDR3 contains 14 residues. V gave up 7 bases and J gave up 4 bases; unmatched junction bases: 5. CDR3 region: CASKSGGAADTQYF. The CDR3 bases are TGCGCCAGCAAGAGCGGGGGGGCAGCAGATACGCAGTATTTT.

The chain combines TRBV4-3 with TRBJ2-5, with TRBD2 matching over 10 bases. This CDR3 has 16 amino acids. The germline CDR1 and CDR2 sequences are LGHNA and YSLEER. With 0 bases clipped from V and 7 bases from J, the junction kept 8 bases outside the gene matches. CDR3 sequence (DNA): TGCGCCAGCAGCCAAGATTTTAGCGGGGGGCCCCGGACCCAGTACTTC. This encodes CASSQDFSGGPRTQYF.

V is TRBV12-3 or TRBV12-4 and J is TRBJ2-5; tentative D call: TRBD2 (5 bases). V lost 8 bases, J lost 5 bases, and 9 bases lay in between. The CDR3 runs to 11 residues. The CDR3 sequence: CASAGQETQYF. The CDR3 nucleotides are TGTGCCAGCGCGGGTCAGGAGACCCAGTACTTC.

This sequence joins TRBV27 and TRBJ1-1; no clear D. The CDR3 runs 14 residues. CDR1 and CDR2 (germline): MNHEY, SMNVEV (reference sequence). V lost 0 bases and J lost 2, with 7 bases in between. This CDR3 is CASSLSTANTEAFF. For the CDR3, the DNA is TGTGCCAGCAGTTTATCCACAGCTAACACTGAAGCTTTCTTT.

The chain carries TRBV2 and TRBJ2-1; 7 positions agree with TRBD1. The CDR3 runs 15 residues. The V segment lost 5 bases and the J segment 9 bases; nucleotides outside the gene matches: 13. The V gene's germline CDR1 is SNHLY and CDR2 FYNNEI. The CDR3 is CASSLLDREIGEQFF. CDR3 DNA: TGTGCCAGCAGTCTATTAGACAGGGAAATAGGTGAGCAGTTCTTC. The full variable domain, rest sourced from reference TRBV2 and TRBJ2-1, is EPEVTQTPSHQVTQMGQEVILRCVPISNHLYFYWYRQILGQKVEFLVSFYNNEISEKSEIFDDQFSVERPDGSNFTLKIRSTKLEDSAMYFCASSLLDREIGEQFFGPGTRLTVL.

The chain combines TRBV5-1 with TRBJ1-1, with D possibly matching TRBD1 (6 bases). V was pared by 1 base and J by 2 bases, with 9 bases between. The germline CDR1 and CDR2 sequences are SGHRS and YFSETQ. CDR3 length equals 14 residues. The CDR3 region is CASSLRRGNTEAFF. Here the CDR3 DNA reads TGCGCCAGCAGCTTGCGCAGGGGAAACACTGAAGCTTTCTTT.

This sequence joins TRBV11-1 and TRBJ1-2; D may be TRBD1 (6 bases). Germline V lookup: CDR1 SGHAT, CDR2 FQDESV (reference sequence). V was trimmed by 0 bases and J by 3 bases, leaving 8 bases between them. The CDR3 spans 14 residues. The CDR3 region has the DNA TGTGCCAGCAGCTTAGCGAGGACAGACTATGGCTACACCTTC. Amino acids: CASSLARTDYGYTF. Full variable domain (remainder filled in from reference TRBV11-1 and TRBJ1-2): EAEVAQSPRYKITEKSQAVAFWCDPISGHATLYWYRQILGQGPELLVQFQDESVVDDSQLPKDRFSAERLKGVDSTLKIQPAELGDSAMYLCASSLARTDYGYTFGSGTRLTVV.

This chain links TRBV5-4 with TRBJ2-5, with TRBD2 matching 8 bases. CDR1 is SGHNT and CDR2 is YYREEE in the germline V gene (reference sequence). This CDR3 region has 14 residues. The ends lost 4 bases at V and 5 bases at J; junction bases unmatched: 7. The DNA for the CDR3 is TGTGCCAGCAGCCGGGGGGGCGGGACGGAGACCCAGTACTTC. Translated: CASSRGGGTETQYF.

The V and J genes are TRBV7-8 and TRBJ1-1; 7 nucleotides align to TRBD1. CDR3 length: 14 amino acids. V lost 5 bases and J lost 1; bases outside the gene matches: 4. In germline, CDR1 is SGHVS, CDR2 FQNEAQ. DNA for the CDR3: TGTGCCAGCAGCCTGGGGACAGCGAACACTGAAGCTTTCTTT. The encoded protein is CASSLGTANTEAFF. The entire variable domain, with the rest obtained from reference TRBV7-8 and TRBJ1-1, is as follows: GAGVSQSPRYKVAKRGQDVALRCDPISGHVSLFWYQQALGQGPEFLTYFQNEAQLDKSGLPSDRFFAERPEGSVSTLKIQRTQQEDSAVYLCASSLGTANTEAFFGQGTRLTVV.

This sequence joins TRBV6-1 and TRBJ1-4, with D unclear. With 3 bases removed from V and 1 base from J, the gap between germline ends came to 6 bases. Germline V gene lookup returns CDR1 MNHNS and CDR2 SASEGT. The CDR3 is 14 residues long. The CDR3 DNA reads TGTGCCAGCAGTGAGCGACAAACTAATGAAAAACTGTTTTTT. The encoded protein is CASSERQTNEKLFF.

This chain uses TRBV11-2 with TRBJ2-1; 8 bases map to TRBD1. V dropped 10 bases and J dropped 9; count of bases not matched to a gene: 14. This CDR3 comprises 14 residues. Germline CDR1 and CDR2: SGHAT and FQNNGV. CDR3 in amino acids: CATSGRDRRSEQFF. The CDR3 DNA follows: TGTGCCACCTCAGGTCGGGACAGGCGTAGTGAGCAGTTCTTC.

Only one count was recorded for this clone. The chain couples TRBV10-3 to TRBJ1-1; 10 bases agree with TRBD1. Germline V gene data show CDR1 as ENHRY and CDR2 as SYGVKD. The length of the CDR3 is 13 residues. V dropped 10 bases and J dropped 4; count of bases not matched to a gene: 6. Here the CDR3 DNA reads TGTGCCACGGGGACAGGGGACGTCACTGAAGCTTTCTTT. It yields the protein CATGTGDVTEAFF.

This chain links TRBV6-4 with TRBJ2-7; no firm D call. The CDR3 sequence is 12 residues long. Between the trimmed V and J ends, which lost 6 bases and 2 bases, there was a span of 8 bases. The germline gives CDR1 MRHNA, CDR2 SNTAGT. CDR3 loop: CASSLTTYEQYF. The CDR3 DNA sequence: TGTGCCAGCAGCCTTACAACCTACGAGCAGTACTTC.

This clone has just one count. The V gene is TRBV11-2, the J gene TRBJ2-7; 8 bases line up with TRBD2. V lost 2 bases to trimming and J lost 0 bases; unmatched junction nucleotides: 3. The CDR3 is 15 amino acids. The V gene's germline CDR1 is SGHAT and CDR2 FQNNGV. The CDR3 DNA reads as TGTGCCAGCAGCTTAAGGGGACTAGACTCCTACGAGCAGTACTTC. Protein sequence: CASSLRGLDSYEQYF.

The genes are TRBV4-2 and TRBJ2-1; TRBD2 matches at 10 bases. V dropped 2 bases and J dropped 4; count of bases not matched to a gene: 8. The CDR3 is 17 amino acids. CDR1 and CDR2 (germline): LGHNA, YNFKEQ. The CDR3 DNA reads TGTGCCAGCAGCCAAAGGATGGCTAGCGGGGGTTACAATGAGCAGTTCTTC. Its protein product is CASSQRMASGGYNEQFF.

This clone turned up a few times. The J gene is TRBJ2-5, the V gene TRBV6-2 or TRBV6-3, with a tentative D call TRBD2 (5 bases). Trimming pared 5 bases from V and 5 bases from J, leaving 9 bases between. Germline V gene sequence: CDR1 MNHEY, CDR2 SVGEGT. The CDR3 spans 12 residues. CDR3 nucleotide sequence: TGTGCCAGCAGTAGTAGCGCGGAGACCCAGTACTTC. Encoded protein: CASSSSAETQYF.

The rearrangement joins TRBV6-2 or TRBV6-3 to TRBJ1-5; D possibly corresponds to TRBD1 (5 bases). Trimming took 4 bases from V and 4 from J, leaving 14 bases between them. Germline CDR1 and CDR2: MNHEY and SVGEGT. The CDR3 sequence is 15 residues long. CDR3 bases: TGTGCCAGCAGTTTATCCGGGGGTTTGAATCAGCCCCAGCATTTT. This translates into CASSLSGGLNQPQHF.